The 5 T cell receptor beta chains below all came from one sample that was sequenced in a study of technical replicates of blood from a handful of donors. Produced via immunoSEQ multiplex PCR; TCRdb's table is partial and in-frame only. The sample has approximately 64,000 clones; more than 75% are singletons. The sequencing sample was made of PBMCs. These receptor sequences come from a human donor in good health. Some clones in this sample may be carry-over from other donors' samples.

V is TRBV6-5 and J is TRBJ2-3; D may be TRBD2 (5 bases). CDR3 length: 14 amino acids. V shed 5 bases and J shed 4 bases, with 13 bases lying between them. Germline CDR1 is MNHEY and CDR2 is SVGAGI. CDR3 bases: TGTGCCAGCAGTCCGGGAATTTGGGCAGATACGCAGTATTTT. Protein: CASSPGIWADTQYF.

The rearrangement joins TRBV18 to TRBJ2-1; 9 nucleotides agree with TRBD1. The CDR3 spans 15 residues. With 3 bases clipped from V and 9 bases from J, the junction kept 9 bases outside the gene matches. Per the germline V gene, CDR1 is KGHSH and CDR2 is LQKENI. The CDR3 nucleotides are TGTGCCAGCTCACCGGACAGGGGCTCTCAAATTGAGCAGTTCTTC. This translates into CASSPDRGSQIEQFF.

The rearrangement joins TRBV2 to TRBJ1-1; a possible D gene is TRBD1 (5 bases). Trimming left V 8 bases short and J 9 bases short, with 16 bases between. This CDR3 is built from 12 residues. Germline V gene lookup returns CDR1 SNHLY and CDR2 FYNNEI. DNA for the CDR3: TGTGCCAGCGCCGGAGACCAGGGTAAAGCTTTCTTT. Amino acid sequence: CASAGDQGKAFF.

The genes are TRBV6-6 and TRBJ1-3; tentatively, D is TRBD1 (6 bases). The CDR3 runs 15 residues. Between the trimmed V and J ends, which lost 5 bases and 2 bases, there was a span of 13 bases. Per germline, CDR1 MNHNY and CDR2 SVGAGI (reference sequence). For the CDR3, the DNA is TGTGCCAGCAGTCTCGACAGGACAGCTGGAAACACCATATATTTT. The encoded protein is CASSLDRTAGNTIYF.

This chain joins TRBV13 and TRBJ2-7; 10 bases fit TRBD2. CDR1 and CDR2 from the germline V gene are PRHDT and FYEKMQ (reference sequence). The length of the CDR3 is 15 residues. The trim removed 5 bases at V and 2 bases at J, leaving 6 bases unmatched. CDR3 sequence (DNA): TGTGCCAGCAGCCCCACTGGACTAGCGGCCTACGAGCAGTACTTC. Translating it yields CASSPTGLAAYEQYF.